The present TCR beta chain was sequenced within a study of blood T cell repertoires in COVID-19. About the study: The origin of the acute and convalescent COVID-19 samples was the United States, Italy and Spain. PBMCs, B-cell-depleted T cells, or T cells were the source of the cDNA or gDNA that made up the material.

The CDR3 runs 14 residues. CDR1 is MNHNS and CDR2 is SASEGT in the germline V gene. Trimming stripped 2 bases from V and 0 bases from J, with 5 bases between. Authors' analysis steps: Researchers report that nucleated cell counts were estimated from reference gene primer amplification. Profiled with immunoSEQ multiplex PCR; TCRdb holds only in-frame clones, not every one. V and J calls and clone size are as listed in that table; D and trimming were resolved from the DNA. The sample includes about 70,000 clones, approximately 85% of them seen just once. The chain is built from TRBV6-1 and TRBJ1-5, with unresolved D. The sample comprised peripheral blood. The TCR comes from an elderly woman with active or convalescent COVID-19. The CDR3 spells CASSEPSSNQPQHF. CDR3 sequence (DNA): TGTGCCAGCAGTGAACCCTCTAGCAATCAGCCCCAGCATTTT.